Presented here are 12 T cell receptor beta chains from one specimen sequenced in a study of T cells in Graves' hyperthyroidism and ophthalmopathy. Authors of the study amplified TCR beta CDR3 regions from RNA transcripts. The HTBI primer set drove a first-round RT-PCR of the TCR CDR3. TCRdb re-derived calls from the multiplex PCR reads in MiXCR, one entry per CDR3 protein. Seen here are around 480,000 distinct CDR3 sequences, approximately 15% observed once, and the top ten hold around a sixth. Source material: blood. The receptor source for this set is a woman in her late teens or twenties with Graves' hyperthyroidism.

This clonotype was seen repeatedly, ten times or more. CDR3 sequence (DNA): TGCAGTGCTAGAGATGCAGGGACAGCGAACACTGAAGCTTTCTTT. Amino acids: CSARDAGTANTEAFF. The J gene is TRBJ1-1, the V gene TRBV20-1, with 7 bases aligning to TRBD1. Germline V lookup: CDR1 DFQATT, CDR2 SNEGSKA (reference sequence). The J segment lost 1 base and the V segment lost 0 bases, leaving 5 bases of the junction unmatched. CDR3 length: 15 residues.

As to this clonotype: A read error is possible here, since a much larger clone lies one base away. For the CDR3, the DNA is TGTGCCAGCAGCCGACAGGGAGTACAGAACACCGGGGGGCTGTTTTTT. It translates to CASSRQGVQNTGGLFF. The rearrangement joins TRBV11-1 to TRBJ2-2; weak D call: TRBD1 (7 bases). The germline gives CDR1 SGHAT, CDR2 FQDESV (reference sequence). The CDR3 extends over 16 amino acids.

Of note for this clonotype: This clone may be a read error of a much larger clone one base away. The rearrangement links TRBV24-1 to TRBJ2-1, with D possibly TRBD2 on 5 matching bases. Per the germline V gene, CDR1 is KGHDR and CDR2 is SFDVKD. The CDR3 is 17 residues long. CDR3 residues: CAASDNSEGVRYNEQFF. The CDR3 nucleotides read TGTGCCGCCAGTGATAACAGCGAGGGTGTACGGTACAATGAGCAGTTCTTC.

This clonotype was found many times. CDR3 protein: CASSYEGKTEAFF. CDR3 DNA sequence: TGTGCCAGCAGTTACGAGGGAAAAACTGAAGCTTTCTTT. The chain employs TRBV6-1 and TRBJ1-1; the D is unclear. Germline CDR1 MNHNS, CDR2 SASEGT. The germline V and J ends were trimmed by 5 bases and 5 bases, with 12 bases remaining between them. This CDR3 is built from 13 residues.

In this sample, this clonotype turned up a few times. The chain links TRBV10-1 to TRBJ1-1, with D maybe TRBD1 (5 bases). This CDR3 is built from 14 residues. Germline-derived CDR1 and CDR2 are WNHNN and SYGVQD (reference sequence). The V gene lost 4 bases and the J gene lost 5 bases, with 14 bases spanning the gap. CDR3 sequence: CASSANSRGTEAFF. For the CDR3, the DNA is TGCGCCAGCAGTGCTAACTCAAGGGGAACTGAAGCTTTCTTT.

This clonotype came up a few times. CDR3 DNA sequence: TGTGCCAGTAGACCTAGGTCCCACAATGAGCAGTTCTTC. It is translated as CASRPRSHNEQFF. This chain connects TRBV19 to TRBJ2-1, with no clear D. Per germline, CDR1 LNHDA and CDR2 SQIVND (reference sequence). CDR3 length: 13 residues. Trimming removed 6 bases from V and 5 bases from J, with 11 bases in between. The entire variable domain, with the rest obtained from reference TRBV19 and TRBJ2-1, is as follows: DGGITQSPKYLFRKEGQNVTLSCEQNLNHDAMYWYRQDPGQGLRLIYYSQIVNDFQKGDIAEGYSVSREKKESFPLTVTSAQKNPTAFYLCASRPRSHNEQFFGPGTRLTVL.

This clonotype occurred many times. The gene calls are TRBV20-1 and TRBJ2-5; D might be TRBD1 (5 bases). The V end lost 2 bases, the J end lost 2 bases, and 12 bases lay between the germline ends. The V gene's germline CDR1 is DFQATT and CDR2 SNEGSKA (reference sequence). This CDR3 has 14 amino acids. CDR3 in DNA: TGCAGTGCTAGATACGTGGCAGGGCAAGAGACCCAGTACTTC. Its protein product is CSARYVAGQETQYF.

This chain joins TRBV3-1 and TRBJ2-4, with a tentative D call TRBD2 (6 bases). The CDR3 runs 15 residues. The V end lost 0 bases, the J end lost 9 bases, and 15 bases lay between the germline ends. Germline-derived CDR1 and CDR2 are LGHDT and YNNKEL (reference sequence). CDR3 nucleotide sequence: TGTGCCAGCAGCCAAGAAGGTTCGGGACTGAGCATTCAGTACTTC. Translating it yields CASSQEGSGLSIQYF.

This chain uses TRBV25-1 with TRBJ1-5; D call uncertain. CDR1 is MGHDK and CDR2 is SYGVNS in the germline V gene. The CDR3 contains 16 residues. V was shortened by 1 base and J by 3 bases, with 13 bases between the two germline ends. In DNA form, the CDR3 reads TGTGCCAGCAGTGAATTGGTGGGCAACCCCAATCAGCCCCAGCATTTT. This codes for CASSELVGNPNQPQHF.

This clonotype has ten or more counts. V is TRBV2 and J is TRBJ2-1; D unclear. The CDR3 sequence is 14 residues long. Trimming left V 1 base short and J 10 bases short, with 14 bases between. Germline values: CDR1 SNHLY, CDR2 FYNNEI. The CDR3, as DNA: TGTGCCAGCAGTGAAGAGGAAAGGACCGTAGAGCAGTTCTTC. Protein: CASSEEERTVEQFF.

As to this clonotype: Just one base apart from a much larger clone, this may be a read error. The chain carries TRBV10-3 and TRBJ2-7; 7 nucleotides align to TRBD2. The CDR3 is made up of 13 amino acids. The germline V gene encodes CDR1 ENHRY and CDR2 SYGVKD. With 5 bases clipped from V and 2 bases from J, the junction kept 3 bases outside the gene matches. CDR3 residues: CAISRGEPYEQYV. CDR3 coding DNA: TGTGCCATCAGTCGGGGGGAGCCCTACGAGCAGTACGTC.

This clonotype was seen at least ten times. V and J are TRBV3-1 and TRBJ1-2, with D uncertain. CDR1 and CDR2 (germline): LGHDT, YNNKEL (reference sequence). The CDR3 is 14 residues long. V lost 7 bases to trimming and J lost 2 bases, with 14 bases between them. The chain's CDR3 is CASTATATNYGYTF. The CDR3 bases are TGTGCCAGCACCGCGACGGCCACCAACTATGGCTACACCTTC.